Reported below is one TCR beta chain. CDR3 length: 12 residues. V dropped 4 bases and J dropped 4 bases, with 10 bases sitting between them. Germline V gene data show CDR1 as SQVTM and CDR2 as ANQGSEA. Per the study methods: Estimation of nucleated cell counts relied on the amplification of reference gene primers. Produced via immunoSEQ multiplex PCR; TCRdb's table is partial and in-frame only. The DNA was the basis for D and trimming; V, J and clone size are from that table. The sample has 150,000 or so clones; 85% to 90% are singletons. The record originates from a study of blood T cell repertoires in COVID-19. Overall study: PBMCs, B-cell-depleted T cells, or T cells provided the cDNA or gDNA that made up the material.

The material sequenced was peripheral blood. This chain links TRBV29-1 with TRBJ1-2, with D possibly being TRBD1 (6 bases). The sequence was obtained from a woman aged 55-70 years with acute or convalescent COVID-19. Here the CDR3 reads CSVGGQGYGYTF. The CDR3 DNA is TGCAGCGTTGGGGGGCAGGGCTATGGCTACACCTTC.